These 16 T cell receptor beta chains share one sample of origin, sequenced in a study of control samples from healthy donors and cancer patients. Profiled with immunoSEQ multiplex PCR; TCRdb holds only in-frame clones, not every one. There are around 110,000 clones in the sample; around 87% occur only once, and 1% to 1.4% lies in the top ten. Sequencing input: PBMCs. The source of these receptors is a woman in her fifties or sixties with colorectal cancer.

V gene TRBV18 combines with J gene TRBJ2-2, with D unclear. The CDR3 length is 14 residues. V was trimmed by 1 base and J by 0 bases, leaving 3 bases between them. Germline assignment: CDR1 KGHSH and CDR2 LQKENI. CDR3: CASSPRPNTGELFF. The DNA for the CDR3 is TGTGCCAGCTCACCACGCCCGAACACCGGGGAGCTGTTTTTT.

The chain employs TRBV6-5 and TRBJ1-1; D unclear. Trimming shortened V by 2 bases and J by 1 base, and 8 bases separated the two germline ends. Germline lookup yields CDR1 MNHEY and CDR2 SVGAGI. The CDR3 covers 14 residues. The CDR3 DNA reads TGTGCCAGCAGTTACCGTTGGGGGAACACTGAAGCTTTCTTT. Its protein product is CASSYRWGNTEAFF.

The chain combines TRBV5-1 with TRBJ2-5, with D perhaps matching TRBD1 (6 bases). CDR3 length: 15 amino acids. CDR1 is SGHRS, CDR2 YFSETQ, per germline. V was trimmed by 1 base and J by 0 bases, leaving 10 bases between them. CDR3 loop: CASSLSGHDQETQYF. Written as DNA, the CDR3 is TGCGCCAGCAGCTTGTCGGGACACGACCAAGAGACCCAGTACTTC.

The chain is built from TRBV7-3 and TRBJ2-3; 8 bases align to TRBD2. The V gene's germline CDR1 is SGHTA and CDR2 FQGTGA. This CDR3 is built from 14 residues. Unmatched junction bases numbered 6, after V lost 6 bases and J lost 4 bases. The CDR3 is CASRPSGGPDTQYF. CDR3 DNA sequence: TGTGCCAGCAGACCGAGCGGGGGTCCAGATACGCAGTATTTT.

The chain has TRBV3-1 (or the pseudogene TRBV3-2) and TRBJ2-5; D remains ambiguous. This CDR3 comprises 11 residues. Deletions cut 1 base from V and 10 bases from J, with 7 bases between. Germline assignment: CDR1 LGHDT and CDR2 YNNKEL (reference sequence). The CDR3 DNA is TGTGCCAGCAGCCAAGGCCCGTACCAGTACTTC. Translation gives CASSQGPYQYF.

The chain uses TRBV7-2 and TRBJ2-5, with 9 bases identical to TRBD2. The CDR3 is 15 amino acids. The ends lost 1 base at V and 4 bases at J; junction bases unmatched: 4. In germline, CDR1 is SGHTA, CDR2 FQGNSA. For the CDR3, the DNA is TGTGCCAGCAGCTTAGTGGCGGGGGGGCTAGAGACCCAGTACTTC. Translating gives CASSLVAGGLETQYF.

V is TRBV6-6 and J is TRBJ1-1; possible D gene TRBD1, 6 bases. CDR1 is MNHNY, CDR2 SVGAGI, per germline (reference sequence). The CDR3 totals 12 residues. Trimming took 2 bases from V and 7 from J, leaving 8 bases between them. CDR3 nucleotide sequence: TGTGCCAGCAGTTACGTCAGGGGTGAAGCTTTCTTT. Its translation is CASSYVRGEAFF.

The V gene is TRBV6-6, the J gene TRBJ1-5; tentative D call: TRBD1 (6 bases). Germline lookup yields CDR1 MNHNY and CDR2 SVGAGI (reference sequence). Trimming left V 7 bases short and J 3 bases short, with 13 bases between. The CDR3 spans 14 residues. The CDR3 reads CASNKDSFNQPQHF. CDR3 bases: TGTGCCAGCAACAAGGACAGTTTCAATCAGCCCCAGCATTTT.

The chain carries TRBV10-3 and TRBJ2-2, with D unresolved. Looked up from germline, CDR1 is ENHRY and CDR2 is SYGVKD. Trimming cost V 2 bases and J 6 bases, with 7 bases left between them. The CDR3 loop spans 13 amino acids. The CDR3 DNA sequence: TGTGCCATCAGTGAGGGGCGCCCCGGGGAGCTGTTTTTT. Amino acids: CAISEGRPGELFF.

The V gene is TRBV11-2, the J gene TRBJ2-3, with 11 bases that match TRBD1. Trimming cost V 4 bases and J 4 bases; bases outside gene matches: 13. This CDR3 spans 18 amino acids. CDR1 SGHAT and CDR2 FQNNGV come from the germline V gene. The CDR3 here is CASSSKTDRGRYSDTQYF. The CDR3 DNA follows: TGTGCCAGCAGCTCTAAAACGGACAGGGGGCGATATTCAGATACGCAGTATTTT. The entire variable domain, with the rest obtained from reference TRBV11-2 and TRBJ2-3, is as follows: EAGVAQSPRYKIIEKRQSVAFWCNPISGHATLYWYQQILGQGPKLLIQFQNNGVVDDSQLPKDRFSAERLKGVDSTLKIQPAKLEDSAVYLCASSSKTDRGRYSDTQYFGPGTRLTVL.

The chain uses TRBV27 and TRBJ1-6; a weak D match, TRBD1 (5 bases). CDR3 length equals 17 residues. Germline V gene data show CDR1 as MNHEY and CDR2 as SMNVEV (reference sequence). V was cut by 3 bases and J by 0 bases, with 12 bases left in between. CDR3 bases: TGTGCCAGCAGTTTTTCTGCAGGGAGCTCCTATAATTCACCCCTCCACTTT. It codes for CASSFSAGSSYNSPLHF.

This rearrangement joins TRBV7-6 to TRBJ2-1; 10 bases are shared with TRBD2. Trimming at V came to 1 base and at J to 2 bases, leaving 14 bases not matched to a gene. The CDR3 contains 20 residues. Germline V gene data show CDR1 as SGHVS and CDR2 as FNYEAQ. CDR3: CASSLGGRLAGARTYNEQFF. As DNA, the CDR3 is TGTGCCAGCAGCTTAGGGGGGCGGCTAGCGGGGGCTAGGACCTACAATGAGCAGTTCTTC. Together with reference TRBV7-6 and TRBJ2-1, the CDR3 gives the full variable domain: GAGVSQSPRYKVTKRGQDVALRCDPISGHVSLYWYRQALGQGPEFLTYFNYEAQQDKSGLPNDRFSAERPEGSISTLTIQRTEQRDSAMYRCASSLGGRLAGARTYNEQFFGPGTRLTVL.

This sequence joins TRBV5-1 and TRBJ2-1; TRBD1 aligns across 9 bases. The CDR3 is made up of 15 amino acids. V lost 9 bases and J lost 7; bases outside the gene matches: 14. Germline V gives CDR1 SGHRS, CDR2 YFSETQ. This CDR3 reads CATRVGGQGMNEQFF. CDR3 nucleotide sequence: TGCGCCACCCGAGTTGGGGGACAGGGTATGAATGAGCAGTTCTTC.

The chain links TRBV23-1 to TRBJ1-2; TRBD1 is a possible D gene (5 bases). TRBV23-1 is noted as an ORF with a role that remains uncertain. This CDR3 is built from 14 residues. V lost 4 bases to trimming and J lost 7 bases, with 16 bases between them. CDR3: CASSPAGRCFGYTF. CDR3 bases: TGCGCCAGCAGTCCGGCAGGGAGGTGTTTTGGCTACACCTTC.

The J gene is TRBJ1-1, the V gene TRBV6-1, with D hard to call. Germline CDR1 and CDR2: MNHNS and SASEGT. Trimming left V 0 bases short and J 0 bases short, with 14 bases between. The CDR3 is 17 residues long. This CDR3 is CASSEAYKRELNTEAFF. Here the CDR3 DNA reads TGTGCCAGCAGTGAAGCGTACAAAAGGGAGTTGAACACTGAAGCTTTCTTT.

The V call is TRBV5-6, the J call TRBJ2-1; TRBD1 matches at 10 bases. This CDR3 region has 15 residues. From germline, CDR1 is SGHDT and CDR2 YYEEEE. The J segment lost 7 bases and the V segment lost 3 bases, leaving 7 bases of the junction unmatched. The CDR3 spells CASSYGTGARNEQFF. The CDR3, as DNA: TGTGCCAGCAGCTATGGGACAGGGGCTAGGAATGAGCAGTTCTTC.